The 27 T cell receptor beta chains below all came from one sample that was sequenced in a study of blood T cell repertoires in COVID-19 (dated by TCRdb to 2019 to 2021). The library was generated by the immunoSEQ multiplex PCR assay. TCRdb mirrors the immuneACCESS table, restricted to in-frame sequences. Some clones are absent from its copies; in checked studies, under half trace to an unresolved V gene, and the reason for the others is unknown. In this sample the table shows 150,000 to 200,000 clones, about 81% of which occur a single time. Of the sample, less than 9.5% falls within the top ten clones. Input material: peripheral blood. The receptors shown here come from a woman aged 60 to 75 with COVID-19, enrolled during active disease.

The CDR3 coding sequence is TGTGCCAGCAGCTTAAATTCGGTAGGTGGAGGCGGCAACTATGGCTACACCTTC. Translating gives CASSLNSVGGGGNYGYTF. This chain uses TRBV7-3 with TRBJ1-2; D is uncertain. CDR3 length: 18 residues. Germline V gene sequence: CDR1 SGHTA, CDR2 FQGTGA. V lost 1 base and J 2 bases, leaving 20 bases between the germline ends. The full variable domain, in which reference TRBV7-3 and TRBJ1-2 provide the parts outside the CDR3, is GAGVSQTPSNKVTEKGKYVELRCDPISGHTALYWYRQSLGQGPEFLIYFQGTGAADDSGLPNDRFFAVRPEGSVSTLKIQRTERGDSAVYLCASSLNSVGGGGNYGYTFGSGTRLTVV.

CDR3 nucleotide sequence: TGTGCCAGCAGTCATCCGGGACAGGGGATACCATCCTACGAGCAGTACTTC. Translating it yields CASSHPGQGIPSYEQYF. The V gene is TRBV7-2, the J gene TRBJ2-7; 10 nucleotides line up with TRBD1. The CDR3 contains 17 residues. Germline V gene data show CDR1 as SGHTA and CDR2 as FQGNSA. V shed 6 bases and J 1 base; nucleotides not matched to a gene: 12.

The chain employs TRBV4-1 and TRBJ1-1; 8 positions match TRBD1. This CDR3 has 16 amino acids. V lost 0 bases, J lost 5 bases, and 8 bases stayed unmatched. The germline gives CDR1 MGHRA, CDR2 YSYEKL. For the CDR3, the DNA is TGCGCCAGCAGCCAAGATAAGCGGACAGGGCGGACTGAAGCTTTCTTT. This codes for CASSQDKRTGRTEAFF.

The rearrangement uses TRBV7-3 and TRBJ2-7, with D possibly being TRBD1 (6 bases). With 3 bases removed from V and 4 bases from J, the gap between germline ends came to 10 bases. The CDR3 is made up of 13 amino acids. The germline gives CDR1 SGHTA, CDR2 FQGTGA. The CDR3 reads CASSFGRGYEQYF. Written as DNA, the CDR3 is TGTGCCAGCAGCTTCGGCAGGGGATACGAGCAGTACTTC.

This clone has only one observation. The chain recombines TRBV7-8 with TRBJ2-5, with 7 bases identical to TRBD2. J gave up 5 bases and V 2 bases, and 11 bases lay outside the gene matches. The CDR3 loop spans 16 amino acids. Per germline, CDR1 SGHVS and CDR2 FQNEAQ. The CDR3 region is CASSLSVRGVGETQYF. CDR3 nucleotide sequence: TGTGCCAGCAGCTTAAGTGTTCGGGGGGTCGGGGAGACCCAGTACTTC.

This sequence joins TRBV27 and TRBJ2-5, with 8 bases matching TRBD1. Germline values: CDR1 MNHEY, CDR2 SMNVEV (reference sequence). Trimming at V came to 4 bases and at J to 6 bases, leaving 10 bases not matched to a gene. The CDR3 length is 15 residues. This CDR3 reads CASSSRDRRRKTQYF. The CDR3 nucleotides read TGTGCCAGCAGTTCCAGGGACAGGCGCAGGAAGACCCAGTACTTC.

The rearrangement joins TRBV7-8 to TRBJ2-1; a possible D gene is TRBD2 (6 bases). With 7 bases removed from V and 2 bases from J, the gap between germline ends came to 12 bases. The CDR3 is made up of 14 amino acids. Germline assignment: CDR1 SGHVS and CDR2 FQNEAQ. The CDR3 DNA reads TGTGCCAGCACTGGTCAGCGGGCCTACAATGAGCAGTTCTTC. This encodes CASTGQRAYNEQFF.

V gene TRBV7-2 combines with J gene TRBJ1-2; tentative D call: TRBD1 (5 bases). The CDR3 runs to 12 residues. The germline V and J ends were trimmed by 5 bases and 10 bases, with 14 bases remaining between them. Per the germline V gene, CDR1 is SGHTA and CDR2 is FQGNSA. CDR3 coding DNA: TGTGCCAGCAGCCCCCTGGGGCAAGCCTACACCTTC. Its translation: CASSPLGQAYTF.

A few counts support this clone. V gene TRBV21-1 combines with J gene TRBJ2-2; the tabulated D call, TRBD2, remains unverified against the DNA. TRBV21-1 is a pseudogene locus. The CDR3 runs 15 residues. The chain's CDR3 is CASSISGGNTGELFF. CDR3 coding DNA: TGTGCCAGCAGCATTAGCGGGGGTAACACCGGGGAGCTGTTTTTT.

The rearrangement links TRBV6-9 to TRBJ2-1; 16 bases are shared with TRBD2. This CDR3 comprises 20 residues. Germline CDR1 MNHGY, CDR2 SVAAGI. Trimming removed 2 bases from V and 8 bases from J; junction bases left unmatched: 15. In DNA form, the CDR3 reads TGTGCCAGCAGTTATAGATTAGGGACTAGCGGGAGGGCCGATAGGGATGAGCAGTTCTTC. Translation gives CASSYRLGTSGRADRDEQFF.

As DNA, the CDR3 is TGCGCCAGCAGTCCTCTTGACAGCTTTGTGGAGACCCAGTACTTC. Protein: CASSPLDSFVETQYF. This chain joins TRBV10-2 and TRBJ2-5, with D possibly matching TRBD1 (5 bases). V dropped 5 bases and J dropped 5 bases, with 18 bases sitting between them. CDR3 length equals 15 residues. Germline V CDR1 and CDR2: WSHSY, SAAADI.

The genes are TRBV7-2 and TRBJ1-1; D gene unclear. The V gene lost 1 base and the J gene lost 5 bases, with 11 bases spanning the gap. The CDR3 length is 14 residues. Germline V gives CDR1 SGHTA, CDR2 FQGNSA. CDR3 protein: CASSLGGARTEAFF. The CDR3 DNA follows: TGTGCCAGCAGCTTAGGCGGAGCGAGGACTGAAGCTTTCTTT. Drawing the rest from reference TRBV7-2 and TRBJ1-1, the complete variable domain is GAGVSQSPSNKVTEKGKDVELRCDPISGHTALYWYRQSLGQGLEFLIYFQGNSAPDKSGLPSDRFSAERTGGSVSTLTIQRTQQEDSAVYLCASSLGGARTEAFFGQGTRLTVV.

The V call is TRBV27, the J call TRBJ2-1; a possible D gene is TRBD1 (5 bases). Trimming took 2 bases from V and 6 from J, leaving 20 bases between them. The CDR3 is made up of 17 amino acids. CDR1 is MNHEY and CDR2 is SMNVEV in the germline V gene (reference sequence). CDR3 coding DNA: TGTGCCAGCAGTTTAGGGGCAGGTCGACGATGGGGCAATGAGCAGTTCTTC. Residues: CASSLGAGRRWGNEQFF.

The chain couples TRBV7-3 to TRBJ2-7; D possibly corresponds to TRBD2 (6 bases). Germline V gene data show CDR1 as SGHTA and CDR2 as FQGTGA. This CDR3 comprises 13 residues. V lost 3 bases, J lost 7 bases, and 13 bases lay in between. The CDR3 reads CASSFSEGGEQYF. The CDR3 DNA reads TGTGCCAGCAGCTTCTCAGAGGGAGGAGAGCAGTACTTC.

The rearrangement links TRBV21-1 to TRBJ1-5. TRBV21-1 represents a pseudogene. The CDR3 consists of 17 residues. The CDR3 coding sequence is TGTGCCAGCAGCAAAGCGGCAGACTACCTCTTGGGTCAGCCCCAGCATTTT. Protein product: CASSKAADYLLGQPQHF.

The rearrangement links TRBV29-1 to TRBJ2-1, with TRBD1 matching 8 bases. Germline V gene sequence: CDR1 SQVTM, CDR2 ANQGSEA. This CDR3 comprises 14 residues. V trimming: 6 bases; J trimming: 3 bases; junction bases outside the gene matches: 7. The CDR3 DNA follows: TGCAGCGTCCAAAAGGACAGGGACTACAATGAGCAGTTCTTC. Amino acid sequence: CSVQKDRDYNEQFF.

The chain uses TRBV6-5 and TRBJ1-1, with D unclear. Per germline, CDR1 MNHEY and CDR2 SVGAGI. The length of the CDR3 is 13 residues. V lost 4 bases and J lost 3, with 9 bases in between. For the CDR3, the DNA is TGTGCCAGCAGTTCCCCAGGTTACACTGAAGCTTTCTTT. It specifies CASSSPGYTEAFF.

The gene calls are TRBV15 and TRBJ1-5, with D uncertain. V was clipped by 0 bases and J by 5 bases, with 11 bases between them. The CDR3 runs to 15 residues. Germline V gene lookup returns CDR1 LNHNV and CDR2 YYDKDF (reference sequence). In nucleotides, the CDR3 is TGTGCCACCAGCAGAGATGCGAAGAGTGATCAGCCCCAGCATTTT. Amino acid sequence: CATSRDAKSDQPQHF.

In its sample, this clone ranks as medium-sized (0.01 to 0.1%). This chain links TRBV4-2 with TRBJ1-2; no reliable D call. The CDR3 is made up of 14 amino acids. CDR1 is LGHNA and CDR2 is YNFKEQ in the germline V gene. Trimming removed 4 bases at V and 7 bases at J, with 16 bases between. The CDR3 DNA sequence: TGTGCCAGCAGCCGGAACCGAGAGGTCCCTGGCTACACCTTC. Its translation is CASSRNREVPGYTF.

The rearrangement joins TRBV12-3 or TRBV12-4 to TRBJ1-5; no clear D gene. This CDR3 spans 13 amino acids. Trimming pared 3 bases from V and 5 bases from J, leaving 8 bases between. The CDR3 is CASSFQRDQPQHF. DNA for the CDR3: TGTGCCAGCAGTTTTCAGAGGGATCAGCCCCAGCATTTT.

The chain carries TRBV3-1 (or the pseudogene TRBV3-2) and TRBJ2-6, with TRBD2 as a possible D gene (6 bases). In germline, CDR1 is LGHDT, CDR2 YNNKEL (reference sequence). The length of the CDR3 is 18 residues. V was shortened by 0 bases and J by 1 base, with 13 bases between the two germline ends. In DNA form, the CDR3 reads TGTGCCAGCAGCCAAGATCTACTCGGGGGTTCTGGGGCCAACGTCCTGACTTTC. Translation: CASSQDLLGGSGANVLTF.

The genes are TRBV7-2 and TRBJ2-1; TRBD2 matches 11 bases. This CDR3 has 16 amino acids. The trim removed 0 bases at V and 4 bases at J, leaving 2 bases unmatched. Germline CDR1 and CDR2: SGHTA and FQGNSA. The CDR3 loop is CASSLAGTSGYNEQFF. CDR3 in DNA: TGTGCCAGCAGCTTAGCGGGGACTAGCGGTTACAATGAGCAGTTCTTC.

The chain recombines TRBV27 with TRBJ1-5; 10 positions match TRBD1. This CDR3 is 15 amino acids long. V was pared by 5 bases and J by 4 bases, with 5 bases of the junction left unmatched. Germline values: CDR1 MNHEY, CDR2 SMNVEV (reference sequence). CDR3 in amino acids: CASSVGQGPNQPQHF. The CDR3 region has the DNA TGTGCCAGCAGTGTGGGACAGGGGCCAAATCAGCCCCAGCATTTT.

V gene TRBV28 combines with J gene TRBJ1-5; TRBD1 might be the D (5 bases). The CDR3 length is 15 residues. Germline V lookup: CDR1 MDHEN, CDR2 SYDVKM. The V gene lost 5 bases and the J gene lost 0 bases, with 11 bases spanning the gap. The DNA of the CDR3 is TGTGCCAGCAGTCAGTACAGGCTTAGCAATCAGCCCCAGCATTTT. It yields the protein CASSQYRLSNQPQHF.

The gene calls are TRBV14 and TRBJ2-1; 10 nucleotides match TRBD1. CDR1 SGHDN and CDR2 FVKESK come from the germline V gene. This CDR3 spans 17 amino acids. The ends lost 1 base at V and 8 bases at J; junction bases unmatched: 11. The CDR3 DNA follows: TGTGCCAGCAGCCAAGGGCCGACAGGGGGCTATAAGTATGAGCAGTTCTTC. It translates to CASSQGPTGGYKYEQFF.

The chain joins TRBV6-6 to TRBJ2-2; D is possibly TRBD1 (5 bases). CDR3 size: 15 residues. Trimming left V 6 bases short and J 0 bases short, with 11 bases between. Germline V gene data show CDR1 as MNHNY and CDR2 as SVGAGI (reference sequence). CDR3 DNA: TGTGCCAGCAGCAGTGCAGGGACGAACACCGGGGAGCTGTTTTTT. Protein sequence: CASSSAGTNTGELFF.

The table lists this clone with a few counts. This chain joins TRBV29-1 and TRBJ1-5; D is undetermined. CDR1 SQVTM and CDR2 ANQGSEA come from the germline V gene. The CDR3 covers 12 residues. V was cut by 3 bases and J by 1 base, with 4 bases left in between. CDR3 sequence: CSVEESNQPQHF. The CDR3 DNA is TGCAGCGTTGAGGAGAGCAATCAGCCCCAGCATTTT.